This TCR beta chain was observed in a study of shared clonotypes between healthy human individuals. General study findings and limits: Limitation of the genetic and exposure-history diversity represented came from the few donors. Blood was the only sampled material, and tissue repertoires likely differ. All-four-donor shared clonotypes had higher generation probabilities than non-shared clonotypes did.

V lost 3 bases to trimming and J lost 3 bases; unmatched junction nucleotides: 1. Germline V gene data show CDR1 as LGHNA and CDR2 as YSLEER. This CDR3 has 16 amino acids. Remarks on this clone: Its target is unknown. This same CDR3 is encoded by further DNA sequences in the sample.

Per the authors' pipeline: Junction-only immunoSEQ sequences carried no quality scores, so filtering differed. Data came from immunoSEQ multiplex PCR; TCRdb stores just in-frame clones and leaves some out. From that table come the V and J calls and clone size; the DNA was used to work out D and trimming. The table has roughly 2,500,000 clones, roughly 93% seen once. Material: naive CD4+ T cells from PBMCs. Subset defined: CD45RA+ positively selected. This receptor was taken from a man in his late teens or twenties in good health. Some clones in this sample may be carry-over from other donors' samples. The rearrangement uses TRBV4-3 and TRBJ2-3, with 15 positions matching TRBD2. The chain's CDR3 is CASSQGLAGGTDTQYF. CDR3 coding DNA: TGCGCCAGCAGCCAGGGACTAGCGGGAGGAACAGATACGCAGTATTTT.